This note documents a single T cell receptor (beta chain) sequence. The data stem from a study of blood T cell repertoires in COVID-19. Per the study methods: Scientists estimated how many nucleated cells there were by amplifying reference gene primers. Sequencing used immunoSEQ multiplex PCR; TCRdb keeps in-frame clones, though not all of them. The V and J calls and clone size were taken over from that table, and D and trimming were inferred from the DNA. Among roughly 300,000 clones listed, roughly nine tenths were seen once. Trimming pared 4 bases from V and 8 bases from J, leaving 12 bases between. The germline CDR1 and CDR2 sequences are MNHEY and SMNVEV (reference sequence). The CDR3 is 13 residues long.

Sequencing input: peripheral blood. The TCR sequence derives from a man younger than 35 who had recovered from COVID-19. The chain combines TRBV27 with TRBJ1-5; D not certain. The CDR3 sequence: CASSSSVVKPQHF. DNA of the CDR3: TGTGCCAGCAGTTCCTCGGTGGTAAAGCCCCAGCATTTT.